These 4 T cell receptor beta chains originate from one sample sequenced in a study of blood T cell repertoires in COVID-19. Sequencing was performed with immunoSEQ multiplex PCR; in TCRdb, only in-frame clones are kept and a portion is missing. The profile shows about 300,000 clones, 85% to 90% of them singletons. Sequenced: peripheral blood. Receptor source: a man in his sixties or seventies with acute or convalescent COVID-19.

The V and J genes are TRBV7-9 and TRBJ2-5; D is perhaps TRBD1 (6 bases). Germline CDR1 is SEHNR and CDR2 is FQNEAQ (reference sequence). V lost 2 bases to trimming and J lost 5 bases, with 12 bases between them. This CDR3 is built from 14 residues. CDR3 in amino acids: CASSLWGLDETQYF. In DNA form, the CDR3 reads TGTGCCAGCAGCTTATGGGGGCTGGACGAGACCCAGTACTTC.

The chain carries TRBV6-6 and TRBJ2-4; D is perhaps TRBD1 (5 bases). The CDR3 has 13 amino acids. Per the germline V gene, CDR1 is MNHNY and CDR2 is SVGAGI (reference sequence). With 6 bases removed from V and 3 bases from J, the gap between germline ends came to 9 bases. CDR3 DNA sequence: TGTGCCAGCAGCGGACAAAGCAAAAACATTCAGTACTTC. It yields the protein CASSGQSKNIQYF.

This CDR3 reads CASSISGRGLNYGYTF. The CDR3 DNA reads as TGTGCCAGTAGTATATCGGGGCGGGGCCTGAACTATGGCTACACCTTC. The chain employs TRBV19 and TRBJ1-2, with D possibly matching TRBD1 (5 bases). Germline values: CDR1 LNHDA, CDR2 SQIVND (reference sequence). The CDR3 length is 16 residues. Trimming left V 2 bases short and J 2 bases short, with 15 bases between.

In nucleotides, the CDR3 is TGCGCCAGCAGCTTCTCACAGGGTGGCTCTGAAGCTTTCTTT. This translates into CASSFSQGGSEAFF. The chain joins TRBV5-1 to TRBJ1-1; tentatively, D is TRBD1 (6 bases). V was trimmed by 2 bases and J by 6 bases, leaving 14 bases between them. Germline values: CDR1 SGHRS, CDR2 YFSETQ. The CDR3 runs 14 residues.